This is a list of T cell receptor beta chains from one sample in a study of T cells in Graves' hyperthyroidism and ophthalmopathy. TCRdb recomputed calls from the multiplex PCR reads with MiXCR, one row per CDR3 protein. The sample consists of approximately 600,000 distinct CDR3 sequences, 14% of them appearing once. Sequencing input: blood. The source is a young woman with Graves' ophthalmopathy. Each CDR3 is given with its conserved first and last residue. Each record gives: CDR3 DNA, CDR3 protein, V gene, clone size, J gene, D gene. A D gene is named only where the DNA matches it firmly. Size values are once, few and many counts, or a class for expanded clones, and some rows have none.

CDR3 DNA: TGTGCCAGCAGTTACTTCCCAGGGGACGACACTGAAGCTTTCTTT
CDR3 protein: CASSYFPGDDTEAFF
V gene: TRBV6-1
clone size: NA
J gene: TRBJ1-1
D gene: NA

CDR3 DNA: TGTGCCAGCAGAGGACAGGGGAATACCGGGGAGCTGTTTTTT
CDR3 protein: CASRGQGNTGELFF
V gene: TRBV2
clone size: many
J gene: TRBJ2-2
D gene: TRBD1

CDR3 DNA: TGTGCCAGCAGCTTAGGGGGGGCGGCAGTCGACTATGGCTACACCTTC
CDR3 protein: CASSLGGAAVDYGYTF
V gene: TRBV7-2
clone size: many
J gene: TRBJ1-2
D gene: NA

CDR3 DNA: TGTGCCAGCAGCACACCCGACAGTTACCACTACGAGCAGTACTTC
CDR3 protein: CASSTPDSYHYEQYF
V gene: TRBV6-1
clone size: many
J gene: TRBJ2-7
D gene: NA

CDR3 DNA: TGTGCCACCAGTGGGGACCCGGACTATGGCTACACCTTC
CDR3 protein: CATSGDPDYGYTF
V gene: TRBV24-1
clone size: NA
J gene: TRBJ1-2
D gene: NA

CDR3 DNA: TGTGCCAGCAGTTTATGGGCGGGGAGCGTTCTGTACGAGCAGTACTTC
CDR3 protein: CASSLWAGSVLYEQYF
V gene: TRBV28
clone size: many
J gene: TRBJ2-7
D gene: NA

CDR3 DNA: TGCAGTGCTAGTCCGACACAGGGGGCCTACGAGCAGTACTTC
CDR3 protein: CSASPTQGAYEQYF
V gene: TRBV20-1
clone size: NA
J gene: TRBJ2-7
D gene: TRBD1

CDR3 DNA: TGTGCCAGCAGCTTAGGGGCGGAGTACTCCTACAATGAGCAGTTCTTC
CDR3 protein: CASSLGAEYSYNEQFF
V gene: TRBV11-1
clone size: many
J gene: TRBJ2-1
D gene: NA

CDR3 DNA: TGTGCCAGCAGCGTTGGCACTTGGATCAGGGAGAGCTCTGGAAACACCATATATTTT
CDR3 protein: CASSVGTWIRESSGNTIYF
V gene: TRBV9
clone size: NA
J gene: TRBJ1-3
D gene: NA

CDR3 DNA: TGTGCCACCAGTGCTCCAACCGGACGGGACAAAAACATTCAGTACTTC
CDR3 protein: CATSAPTGRDKNIQYF
V gene: TRBV24-1
clone size: many
J gene: TRBJ2-4
D gene: NA

CDR3 DNA: TGTGCCAGCTCGATTACGGGCCGCAGCACAGATACGCAGTATTTT
CDR3 protein: CASSITGRSTDTQYF
V gene: TRBV18
clone size: many
J gene: TRBJ2-3
D gene: NA

CDR3 DNA: TGTGCCACCAGTGATTGGGGGAAACAGACCCAGTACTTC
CDR3 protein: CATSDWGKQTQYF
V gene: TRBV24-1
clone size: few
J gene: TRBJ2-5
D gene: NA

CDR3 DNA: TGTGCCGTAGCGGGAGTAAAAGATACGCAGTATTTT
CDR3 protein: CAVAGVKDTQYF
V gene: TRBV30
clone size: few
J gene: TRBJ2-3
D gene: TRBD2

CDR3 DNA: TGCAGTGCACGGACTAGCACCTACGAGCAGTACTTC
CDR3 protein: CSARTSTYEQYF
V gene: TRBV20-1
clone size: few
J gene: TRBJ2-7
D gene: TRBD2

CDR3 DNA: TGTGCCAGCAGCTCGCGACAGGGGAGTGGCGAGCAGTACTTC
CDR3 protein: CASSSRQGSGEQYF
V gene: TRBV7-9
clone size: NA
J gene: TRBJ2-7
D gene: TRBD1

CDR3 DNA: TGTGCCAGCAGCTTTCAGGGAAGTGTCACAGATACGCAGTATTTT
CDR3 protein: CASSFQGSVTDTQYF
V gene: TRBV5-6
clone size: NA
J gene: TRBJ2-3
D gene: NA

CDR3 DNA: TGCGCCAGCAGCCACCCACTAGCGGGCCGCTCCTACAATGAGCAGTTCTTC
CDR3 protein: CASSHPLAGRSYNEQFF
V gene: TRBV4-1
clone size: few
J gene: TRBJ2-1
D gene: TRBD2

CDR3 DNA: TGTGCCATCAGTGAGGGACAGTTCCAAGAGACCCAGTACTTC
CDR3 protein: CAISEGQFQETQYF
V gene: TRBV10-3
clone size: many
J gene: TRBJ2-5
D gene: NA

CDR3 DNA: TGTGCCAGGGGCATTGCAGGGGGGGAGACCCAGTACTTC
CDR3 protein: CARGIAGGETQYF
V gene: TRBV2
clone size: many
J gene: TRBJ2-5
D gene: NA

CDR3 DNA: TGTGCCAGCAGTTACCTAGCGGCGAACACCGGGGAGCTGTTTTTT
CDR3 protein: CASSYLAANTGELFF
V gene: TRBV6-9
clone size: NA
J gene: TRBJ2-2
D gene: TRBD2

CDR3 DNA: TGCAGTGCCCGGGACAGGCCGTCTTGGGATACGCAGTATTTT
CDR3 protein: CSARDRPSWDTQYF
V gene: TRBV20-1
clone size: many
J gene: TRBJ2-3
D gene: TRBD1

CDR3 DNA: TGCGCCAGCAGCTCAGCCCCGTATGCGGGCTACACCTTC
CDR3 protein: CASSSAPYAGYTF
V gene: TRBV5-1
clone size: many
J gene: TRBJ1-2
D gene: NA

CDR3 DNA: TGTGCCAGCAGCGGTCGAGGGGGAGGGCCAGACGAGCAGTACTTC
CDR3 protein: CASSGRGGGPDEQYF
V gene: TRBV7-9
clone size: many
J gene: TRBJ2-7
D gene: NA

CDR3 DNA: TGTGCCAGCAGCCAAGCTTGGTCAGGGATGAACACTGAAGCTTTCTTT
CDR3 protein: CASSQAWSGMNTEAFF
V gene: TRBV7-2
clone size: NA
J gene: TRBJ1-1
D gene: NA

CDR3 DNA: TGCGCCAGCAGCCAAGTTACCGGGACTAGCACCTACGAGCAGTACTTC
CDR3 protein: CASSQVTGTSTYEQYF
V gene: TRBV4-1
clone size: few
J gene: TRBJ2-7
D gene: TRBD2

CDR3 DNA: TGTGCCAGCAGTTTACGGGGTTTGGGCAGGCGGAACACTGAAGCTTTCTTT
CDR3 protein: CASSLRGLGRRNTEAFF
V gene: TRBV28
clone size: many
J gene: TRBJ1-1
D gene: NA

CDR3 DNA: TGTGCCAGCAGTTATATTGGAGGGGGCGGCGGGGAGCTGTTTTTT
CDR3 protein: CASSYIGGGGGELFF
V gene: TRBV6-4
clone size: NA
J gene: TRBJ2-2
D gene: NA

CDR3 DNA: TGTGCCAGCAGTTACTCCGGGACTAGCGATACAGATACGCAGTATTTT
CDR3 protein: CASSYSGTSDTDTQYF
V gene: TRBV6-5
clone size: few
J gene: TRBJ2-3
D gene: TRBD2

CDR3 DNA: TGTGCCAGAGAGACCGGGACTACCAAAGACAATGAGCAGTTCTTC
CDR3 protein: CARETGTTKDNEQFF
V gene: TRBV2
clone size: many
J gene: TRBJ2-1
D gene: TRBD2

CDR3 DNA: TGTGCCAGCAGCGACAGGGGGCCAGATACGCAGTATTTT
CDR3 protein: CASSDRGPDTQYF
V gene: TRBV7-3
clone size: many
J gene: TRBJ2-3
D gene: TRBD1

CDR3 DNA: TGTGCCAGCAGCCAAGAACCCGGGACACAAGACTACGAGCAGTACTTC
CDR3 protein: CASSQEPGTQDYEQYF
V gene: TRBV4-2
clone size: NA
J gene: TRBJ2-7
D gene: NA

CDR3 DNA: TGCAGTGCTAGGGGACACGATAACACCGGGGAGCTGTTTTTT
CDR3 protein: CSARGHDNTGELFF
V gene: TRBV20-1
clone size: NA
J gene: TRBJ2-2
D gene: NA

CDR3 DNA: TGTGCCACCAGTGATTTTAGTGAGACTCACTACAATGAGCAGTTCTTC
CDR3 protein: CATSDFSETHYNEQFF
V gene: TRBV24-1
clone size: NA
J gene: TRBJ2-1
D gene: NA

CDR3 DNA: TGTGCCAGCAGCCTTCCCGGGACAACCTATGAAGCTTTCTTT
CDR3 protein: CASSLPGTTYEAFF
V gene: TRBV14
clone size: many
J gene: TRBJ1-1
D gene: NA

CDR3 DNA: TGCAGTGCTACCCATGGCAATCTAGCGGGAGGTTACAATGAGCAGTTCTTC
CDR3 protein: CSATHGNLAGGYNEQFF
V gene: TRBV20-1
clone size: NA
J gene: TRBJ2-1
D gene: TRBD2